This passage covers 32 T cell receptor beta chains from one sample sequenced in a study of blood T cells in healthy people across ages. A second 7 to 11 cycle PCR used barcoded and J-beta primers. TCRdb reanalysed the 5' RACE reads using MiXCR and keeps one entry per CDR3 protein. This sample yields around 620,000 distinct CDR3 sequences, of which about 26% are seen a single time; 18% belongs to the top ten. The sequencing input was blood. These receptors were obtained from a woman between 65 and 79 years old in good health.

The rearrangement joins TRBV4-2 to TRBJ2-7, with TRBD2 identical over 7 bases. V lost 1 base, J lost 5 bases, and 11 bases stayed unmatched. CDR1 is LGHNA, CDR2 YNFKEQ, per germline. CDR3 length: 16 amino acids. CDR3 amino acids: CASSQVGGGRSDEQYF. The DNA for the CDR3 is TGTGCCAGCAGCCAAGTTGGGGGGGGGAGGTCGGACGAGCAGTACTTC.

V gene TRBV29-1 combines with J gene TRBJ2-5; D gene uncertain. The germline CDR1 and CDR2 sequences are SQVTM and ANQGSEA. CDR3 length: 13 amino acids. V lost 4 bases to trimming and J lost 1 base, with 10 bases between them. This CDR3 is CSVVIGPQETQYF. The CDR3 coding sequence is TGCAGCGTTGTGATAGGACCCCAAGAGACCCAGTACTTC.

The chain employs TRBV5-1 and TRBJ2-5, with D possibly being TRBD1 (6 bases). Trimming took off 1 base at V and 11 bases at J, with 12 bases between the two ends. CDR1 and CDR2 (germline): SGHRS, YFSETQ. CDR3 size: 12 residues. The CDR3 loop is CASSLKGVEQYF. DNA for the CDR3: TGCGCCAGCAGCTTGAAGGGGGTGGAGCAGTACTTC.

This clonotype was detected only a few times. The chain carries TRBV3-1 and TRBJ1-2; the D gene is possibly TRBD1 (6 bases). The CDR3 runs 13 residues. Trimming cost V 6 bases and J 6 bases, with 14 bases left between them. Germline-derived CDR1 and CDR2 are LGHDT and YNNKEL (reference sequence). CDR3 protein: CASRLTGKDGYTF. CDR3 DNA sequence: TGTGCCAGCAGGCTTACAGGGAAGGATGGCTACACCTTC.

The chain is built from TRBV12-5 and TRBJ2-3, with D maybe TRBD2 (7 bases). Trimming stripped 4 bases from V and 2 bases from J, with 16 bases between. In germline, CDR1 is LGHNT, CDR2 FRNRAP. The CDR3 is 16 residues long. The CDR3 is CASGSGRDTFTDTQYF. The CDR3 DNA reads as TGTGCTAGTGGTTCGGGGAGGGACACGTTCACAGATACGCAGTATTTT.

This chain joins TRBV13 and TRBJ2-3; 8 nucleotides line up with TRBD2. V was pared by 5 bases and J by 3 bases, with 16 bases of the junction left unmatched. This CDR3 is 18 amino acids long. The V gene's germline CDR1 is PRHDT and CDR2 FYEKMQ (reference sequence). The CDR3 bases are TGTGCCAGCAGCCATCTAATGGAGCGGGAGAGGACGACAGATACGCAGTATTTT. Amino acid sequence: CASSHLMERERTTDTQYF.

The chain uses TRBV27 and TRBJ1-5; D is ambiguous. Per the germline V gene, CDR1 is MNHEY and CDR2 is SMNVEV (reference sequence). Trimming removed 1 base from V and 5 bases from J, with 6 bases in between. The CDR3 length is 13 residues. CDR3 in amino acids: CASSLFIDQPQHF. In DNA form, the CDR3 reads TGTGCCAGCAGTTTATTCATAGATCAGCCCCAGCATTTT.

This clonotype has more than one count but fewer than ten. The chain has TRBV10-3 and TRBJ2-7; D remains unclear. From germline, CDR1 is ENHRY and CDR2 SYGVKD. Trimming took 5 bases from V and 1 from J, leaving 9 bases between them. The CDR3 runs to 13 residues. The CDR3 region has the DNA TGTGCCATCAGTCCTACACTTTCCTACGAGCAGTACTTC. Translating it yields CAISPTLSYEQYF.

The chain carries TRBV6-2 or TRBV6-3 and TRBJ2-5; 8 bases agree with TRBD1. The CDR3 has 16 amino acids. The V segment lost 6 bases and the J segment 2 bases; nucleotides outside the gene matches: 11. The germline CDR1 and CDR2 sequences are MNHEY and SVGEGT. The CDR3 loop reads CASRTTGTGMQETQYF. Here the CDR3 DNA reads TGTGCCAGCAGAACAACCGGGACAGGAATGCAAGAGACCCAGTACTTC.

A few counts support this clonotype. The junction departs from germline at one end; a sequencing error may be responsible. V gene TRBV9 combines with J gene TRBJ2-3, with TRBD1 identical over 9 bases. The germline V gene encodes CDR1 SGDLS and CDR2 YYNGEE. The CDR3 runs 16 residues. DNA of the CDR3: TGCGCCAGCAGCGTAGCTACAGGGGGCGGCACAGATACGCAGTATTTT. This encodes CASSVATGGGTDTQYF.

This clonotype showed up just a few times. The CDR3: CASSIDRANQPQHF. CDR3 sequence (DNA): TGTGCCAGCAGCATCGACAGGGCGAATCAGCCCCAGCATTTT. This rearrangement joins TRBV12-3 or TRBV12-4 to TRBJ1-5; 7 bases map to TRBD1. V lost 6 bases to trimming and J lost 4 bases; unmatched junction nucleotides: 6. The CDR3 totals 14 residues.

The chain carries TRBV12-3 or TRBV12-4 and TRBJ2-7, with no clear D. Trimming took 5 bases from V and 4 from J, leaving 9 bases between them. The CDR3 sequence is 12 residues long. For the CDR3, the DNA is TGTGCCAGCAGTCCCTACCCATACGAGCAGTACTTC. Its translation: CASSPYPYEQYF.

The chain links TRBV19 to TRBJ1-4; D might be TRBD1 (5 bases). Deletions cut 7 bases from V and 10 bases from J, with 10 bases between. This CDR3 contains 11 residues. CDR1 LNHDA and CDR2 SQIVND come from the germline V gene (reference sequence). The CDR3 sequence is CASTLGGKLFF. As DNA, the CDR3 is TGTGCCAGTACCCTGGGGGGAAAACTGTTTTTT.

The J gene is TRBJ2-3, the V gene TRBV4-1, with 12 nucleotides matching TRBD2. Germline CDR1 reads MGHRA; CDR2 reads YSYEKL. CDR3 length: 17 residues. The V and J ends lost 4 bases and 3 bases, in that order; junction bases with no gene match: 8. CDR3 nucleotide sequence: TGCGCCAGCAGCCGACTAGCGGGAGCGGGTAGTACAGATACGCAGTATTTT. Its protein product is CASSRLAGAGSTDTQYF.

This clonotype was detected once. CDR3 in DNA: TGCGCCAGCAGCTCTAATAGAGGGACAGGGGGAGATACGCAGTATTTT. Residues: CASSSNRGTGGDTQYF. This chain uses TRBV5-1 with TRBJ2-3; 11 bases are a match to TRBD1. Germline V gene data show CDR1 as SGHRS and CDR2 as YFSETQ. CDR3 length: 16 residues. With 3 bases clipped from V and 5 bases from J, the junction kept 8 bases outside the gene matches.

V is TRBV25-1 and J is TRBJ1-2; the D is unclear. Germline CDR1 is MGHDK and CDR2 is SYGVNS. V lost 0 bases and J lost 8, with 10 bases in between. CDR3 length: 13 amino acids. The CDR3 here is CASSEYPGSGYTF. The CDR3 coding sequence is TGTGCCAGCAGTGAATATCCGGGGTCCGGCTACACCTTC.

The chain combines TRBV18 with TRBJ2-7; D is perhaps TRBD1 (6 bases). Germline CDR1 and CDR2: KGHSH and LQKENI. V was shortened by 4 bases and J by 1 base, with 11 bases between the two germline ends. This CDR3 has 14 residues. CDR3 nucleotides: TGTGCCAGCTCACTAGACAGGCCTTCCTACGAGCAGTACTTC. It specifies CASSLDRPSYEQYF.

This chain joins TRBV20-1 and TRBJ1-4; weak D call: TRBD1 (5 bases). V was shortened by 4 bases and J by 13 bases, with 25 bases between the two germline ends. Germline V CDR1 and CDR2: DFQATT, SNEGSKA (reference sequence). The CDR3 is 15 amino acids. The CDR3 is CSAISPGRRTTRLFF. CDR3 DNA sequence: TGCAGTGCTATATCACCGGGACGTCGTACAACACGACTGTTTTTT.

This clonotype occurred a few times. The rearrangement links TRBV3-1 to TRBJ1-1; D is unresolved. The ends were cut back, 4 bases at V and 5 bases at J, with 14 bases in the middle. CDR3 length: 14 amino acids. Germline assignment: CDR1 LGHDT and CDR2 YNNKEL (reference sequence). The CDR3 here is CASSRSISGTEAFF. In DNA form, the CDR3 reads TGTGCCAGCAGCCGATCCATTTCTGGGACTGAAGCTTTCTTT.

This clonotype occurred a few times. V and J are TRBV4-1 and TRBJ2-2, with D perhaps matching TRBD2 (6 bases). Deletions cut 4 bases from V and 1 base from J, with 13 bases between. Per the germline V gene, CDR1 is MGHRA and CDR2 is YSYEKL. This CDR3 has 16 amino acids. CDR3 loop: CASSPLGAGNTGELFF. The CDR3 DNA is TGCGCCAGCAGCCCCCTTGGAGCGGGGAACACCGGGGAGCTGTTTTTT.

The rearrangement links TRBV24-1 to TRBJ2-1; D not resolved. V was shortened by 3 bases and J by 2 bases, with 13 bases between the two germline ends. Germline values: CDR1 KGHDR, CDR2 SFDVKD. The CDR3 sequence is 16 residues long. The CDR3 bases are TGTGCCACCAGTGATACCGACACGTACCCCTACAATGAGCAGTTCTTC. Amino acid sequence: CATSDTDTYPYNEQFF.

The chain recombines TRBV7-3 with TRBJ2-1; TRBD1 aligns across 10 bases. Looked up from germline, CDR1 is SGHTA and CDR2 is FQGTGA. This CDR3 has 15 amino acids. J lost 2 bases, V lost 5 bases, and 3 bases had no gene match. CDR3 in DNA: TGTGCCAGCAGCGCGACAGGGGGCGCCTACAATGAGCAGTTCTTC. Residues: CASSATGGAYNEQFF.

The sample holds a few counts of this clonotype. At one end the junction does not follow the germline gene, possibly because of a read error. The genes are TRBV4-1 and TRBJ1-1; D might be TRBD1 (5 bases). The CDR3 covers 10 residues. CDR1 MGHRA and CDR2 YSYEKL come from the germline V gene. The CDR3 DNA reads as TGCGCCAGCAGCTCCCGACCGGGACGCTTT. This codes for CASSSRPGRF.

There are a few counts of this clonotype. The rearrangement links TRBV3-1 to TRBJ2-5, with TRBD2 matching over 9 bases. The J call is doubtful: the DNA matches TRBJ2-1 better. The germline gives CDR1 LGHDT, CDR2 YNNKEL (reference sequence). CDR3 length: 15 residues. The CDR3 is CASSQDVTSGRAQFF. The DNA of the CDR3 is TGTGCCAGCAGCCAAGACGTCACTAGCGGGCGAGCGCAGTTCTTC.

This chain links TRBV7-9 with TRBJ1-2; 9 nucleotides match TRBD1. The V gene end was trimmed by 1 base and the J gene end by 4 bases; junction bases not matched to a gene: 16. From germline, CDR1 is SEHNR and CDR2 FQNEAQ (reference sequence). The CDR3 has 19 residues. CDR3 DNA: TGTGCCAGCAGCTTAGAAGAATACCCGGGACAGGGCGAAATCTATGGCTACACCTTC. It codes for CASSLEEYPGQGEIYGYTF.

This clonotype was picked up a small number of times. This chain connects TRBV9 to TRBJ2-5; D gene unclear. V was cut by 3 bases and J by 1 base, with 10 bases left in between. Germline CDR1 SGDLS, CDR2 YYNGEE. CDR3 size: 14 residues. For the CDR3, the DNA is TGTGCCAGCAGCGCGAGAAGCTCCCAAGAGACCCAGTACTTC. Translation: CASSARSSQETQYF.

In its sample, this clonotype was seen a few times. This rearrangement joins TRBV4-3 to TRBJ1-6, with TRBD1 identical over 8 bases. The CDR3 is made up of 19 amino acids. Germline CDR1 LGHNA, CDR2 YSLEER. Trimming took 0 bases from V and 7 from J; bases not matched to a gene: 14. The CDR3 is CASSQDFPGGAAGNSPLHF. The CDR3 DNA follows: TGCGCCAGCAGCCAAGATTTTCCAGGGGGCGCAGCGGGAAATTCACCCCTCCACTTT.

The chain employs TRBV2 and TRBJ1-4; D may be TRBD1 (6 bases). Germline V CDR1 and CDR2: SNHLY, FYNNEI. This CDR3 is 16 amino acids long. The V end lost 6 bases, the J end lost 0 bases, and 14 bases lay between the germline ends. As DNA, the CDR3 is TGTGCCAGCAGGACGGACTGGACAGCAACTAATGAAAAACTGTTTTTT. Protein product: CASRTDWTATNEKLFF.

The table lists this clonotype with a few counts. This chain links TRBV30 with TRBJ2-1; D may be TRBD2 (6 bases). The CDR3 is made up of 14 amino acids. Germline V gene sequence: CDR1 GTSNPN, CDR2 SVGIG (reference sequence). Trimming pared 4 bases from V and 0 bases from J, leaving 10 bases between. The CDR3 here is CAWNGGSSYNEQFF. CDR3 in DNA: TGTGCCTGGAACGGGGGTAGCTCCTACAATGAGCAGTTCTTC.

Only a few counts were recorded for this clonotype. The V gene is TRBV7-6, the J gene TRBJ2-3, with D perhaps TRBD1 (5 bases). CDR3 size: 15 residues. Trimming removed 4 bases from V and 6 bases from J, with 17 bases in between. Germline assignment: CDR1 SGHVS and CDR2 FNYEAQ. The CDR3 reads CASSSGHFRLDTQYF. DNA of the CDR3: TGTGCCAGCAGCTCTGGACACTTCAGGTTGGATACGCAGTATTTT.

The J gene is TRBJ2-2, the V gene TRBV4-3; D might be TRBD1 or TRBD2, each matching 6 bases. This CDR3 has 16 amino acids. CDR1 is LGHNA and CDR2 is YSLEER in the germline V gene. Trimming took off 1 base at V and 3 bases at J, with 12 bases between the two ends. The CDR3 sequence: CASSQVGGLDTGELFF. In nucleotides, the CDR3 is TGCGCCAGCAGCCAAGTTGGGGGGCTCGACACCGGGGAGCTGTTTTTT.

The V call is TRBV19, the J call TRBJ2-4, with a weak D call TRBD1 (5 bases). Trimming stripped 2 bases from V and 5 bases from J, with 10 bases between. Looked up from germline, CDR1 is LNHDA and CDR2 is SQIVND (reference sequence). The CDR3 is 14 residues long. The CDR3 is CASSISTGQNIQYF. As DNA, the CDR3 is TGTGCCAGTAGTATAAGTACAGGACAAAACATTCAGTACTTC.